The 24 T cell receptor beta chains in this list originate from one sample, sequenced in a study of blood T cell repertoires in COVID-19. Only in-frame clones appear in the TCRdb table, and some are missing; sequencing was by immunoSEQ multiplex PCR. Of 300,000 or so clones listed, 89% were seen once; the top ten hold approximately 6.5%. Sequencing was performed on peripheral blood. The receptors originated from a man younger than 30 who had recovered from COVID-19.

J is TRBJ1-1 and V is TRBV27; D is possibly TRBD1 (5 bases). Trimming cost V 4 bases and J 1 base, with 10 bases left between them. From germline, CDR1 is MNHEY and CDR2 SMNVEV (reference sequence). The CDR3 has 14 amino acids. The CDR3 protein is CASSSGHQNTEAFF. The DNA for the CDR3 is TGTGCCAGCAGTTCCGGACACCAGAACACTGAAGCTTTCTTT.

This sequence joins TRBV29-1 and TRBJ2-7; perhaps TRBD2 as D (5 bases). V shed 6 bases and J shed 3 bases, with 9 bases lying between them. The CDR3 length is 11 residues. CDR1 SQVTM and CDR2 ANQGSEA come from the germline V gene. The DNA of the CDR3 is TGCAGCGTAGCGGACGGCTACGAGCAGTACTTC. Protein: CSVADGYEQYF.

The chain uses TRBV7-2 and TRBJ2-1; D gene unclear. The germline V gene encodes CDR1 SGHTA and CDR2 FQGNSA. This CDR3 is built from 12 residues. Trimming took off 5 bases at V and 6 bases at J, with 8 bases between the two ends. CDR3 DNA: TGTGCCAGCAGCCCGGCTAGCAATGAGCAGTTCTTC. Translated, it gives CASSPASNEQFF.

J is TRBJ2-7 and V is TRBV6-6, with D possibly matching TRBD2 (5 bases). The germline V gene encodes CDR1 MNHNY and CDR2 SVGAGI (reference sequence). The germline V and J ends were trimmed by 2 bases and 9 bases, with 11 bases remaining between them. CDR3 length equals 12 residues. The CDR3 nucleotides are TGTGCCAGCAGTTACCTAGAGGGCGGGCAGTACTTC. Its translation: CASSYLEGGQYF.

CDR3 loop: CASNGNSGYQETQYF. The CDR3 DNA is TGTGCCAGCAATGGGAATAGCGGATATCAAGAGACCCAGTACTTC. This rearrangement joins TRBV6-5 to TRBJ2-5; D is perhaps TRBD2 (6 bases). The CDR3 spans 15 residues. V lost 7 bases and J 2 bases, leaving 17 bases between the germline ends. CDR1 is MNHEY and CDR2 is SVGAGI in the germline V gene.

The chain recombines TRBV15 with TRBJ2-7; possible D gene TRBD1, 5 bases. Germline CDR1 is LNHNV and CDR2 is YYDKDF (reference sequence). The CDR3 runs to 15 residues. V lost 3 bases and J 5 bases, leaving 17 bases between the germline ends. The CDR3 region is CATSREISGIHEQYF. For the CDR3, the DNA is TGTGCCACCAGCAGGGAGATATCAGGGATCCACGAGCAGTACTTC.

The chain has TRBV2 and TRBJ1-2; 9 bases match TRBD1. In germline, CDR1 is SNHLY, CDR2 FYNNEI. V shed 6 bases, J shed 7 bases, and the junction held 12 bases outside the gene matches. The CDR3 covers 15 residues. CDR3 amino acids: CASSVNRGLLGGYTF. The CDR3 bases are TGTGCCAGCAGCGTGAACAGGGGGCTCTTGGGTGGCTACACCTTC.

V gene TRBV27 combines with J gene TRBJ1-1, with 8 bases matching TRBD1. The CDR3 sequence is 17 residues long. With V trimmed by 5 bases and J by 0 bases, 11 bases remained unmatched. Looked up from germline, CDR1 is MNHEY and CDR2 is SMNVEV (reference sequence). In DNA, the CDR3 is TGTGCCAGCAGTCCCCGGACAGGGCACACCATGAACACTGAAGCTTTCTTT. Its translation is CASSPRTGHTMNTEAFF.

The rearrangement joins TRBV7-9 to TRBJ2-6; 7 bases line up with TRBD1. From germline, CDR1 is SEHNR and CDR2 FQNEAQ (reference sequence). The V gene end was trimmed by 5 bases and the J gene end by 2 bases; junction bases not matched to a gene: 3. This CDR3 is built from 15 residues. The CDR3 protein is CASSETGAGANVLTF. CDR3 in DNA: TGTGCCAGCAGCGAAACAGGGGCTGGGGCCAACGTCCTGACTTTC.

The chain uses TRBV6-5 and TRBJ1-2; 7 nucleotides agree with TRBD1. V was clipped by 6 bases and J by 9 bases; unmatched bases: 10. CDR1 and CDR2 (germline): MNHEY, SVGAGI. The length of the CDR3 is 13 residues. The CDR3 coding sequence is TGTGCCAGCAGCCAGACAGGGAGGTCGAGCTACACCTTC. It encodes CASSQTGRSSYTF.

The rearrangement links TRBV13 to TRBJ2-5, with 7 bases fitting TRBD2. CDR1 is PRHDT, CDR2 FYEKMQ, per germline (reference sequence). The CDR3 spans 15 residues. V lost 0 bases and J lost 5; bases outside the gene matches: 6. CDR3 nucleotides: TGTGCCAGCAGCTTAGGTCTAGCGGTGGGGGAGACCCAGTACTTC. It translates to CASSLGLAVGETQYF. Full variable domain (missing parts from reference TRBV13 and TRBJ2-5): AAGVIQSPRHLIKEKRETATLKCYPIPRHDTVYWYQQGPGQDPQFLISFYEKMQSDKGSIPDRFSAQQFSDYHSELNMSSLELGDSALYFCASSLGLAVGETQYFGPGTRLLVL.

The chain employs TRBV3-1 (or the pseudogene TRBV3-2) and TRBJ2-5, with 7 bases aligning to TRBD2. The CDR3 runs 16 residues. Germline CDR1 is LGHDT and CDR2 is YNNKEL (reference sequence). Trimming took 0 bases from V and 5 from J; bases not matched to a gene: 9. CDR3 bases: TGTGCCAGCAGCCAAGATTCGAGGGAGGGCGGGGAGACCCAGTACTTC. Its translation: CASSQDSREGGETQYF.

The chain uses TRBV4-3 and TRBJ1-3, with D uncertain. Per the germline V gene, CDR1 is LGHNA and CDR2 is YSLEER. Trimming took 0 bases from V and 7 from J, leaving 10 bases between them. The CDR3 length is 14 residues. The CDR3 region is CASSQDGLENTIYF. The CDR3 bases are TGCGCCAGCAGCCAAGACGGGTTAGAGAACACCATATATTTT.

The V and J genes are TRBV2 and TRBJ2-3; 7 nucleotides agree with TRBD2. From germline, CDR1 is SNHLY and CDR2 FYNNEI. The CDR3 is 14 amino acids. V lost 8 bases, J lost 1 base, and 6 bases stayed unmatched. This CDR3 is CASVTSSRTDTQYF. The CDR3 coding sequence is TGTGCCAGCGTGACTAGCAGCCGCACAGATACGCAGTATTTT.

V gene TRBV25-1 combines with J gene TRBJ2-3; 11 bases fit TRBD1. The CDR3 extends over 17 amino acids. After removal of 3 bases from V and 1 base from J, the junction contained 6 bases not matched to a gene. Germline V gene sequence: CDR1 MGHDK, CDR2 SYGVNS. Here the CDR3 reads CASSDPPGQGGTDTQYF. In DNA form, the CDR3 reads TGTGCCAGCAGTGATCCTCCGGGACAGGGGGGCACAGATACGCAGTATTTT.

CDR3 protein: CASSAQRTSGTDTQYF. The DNA of the CDR3 is TGTGCCAGCAGCGCCCAGCGGACTAGCGGAACAGATACGCAGTATTTT. The chain links TRBV9 to TRBJ2-3; the match to TRBD2 covers 10 bases. The CDR3 has 16 amino acids. V was clipped by 3 bases and J by 3 bases; unmatched bases: 7. Per the germline V gene, CDR1 is SGDLS and CDR2 is YYNGEE.

The V call is TRBV18, the J call TRBJ2-7; the match to TRBD1 covers 8 bases. Losses at the gene ends were 3 bases for V and 2 bases for J; bases not matched to a gene: 6. CDR1 and CDR2 (germline): KGHSH, LQKENI. CDR3 length: 15 amino acids. This CDR3 is CASSPSDRAAYEQYF. The CDR3 nucleotides read TGTGCCAGCTCACCCTCGGACAGGGCAGCCTACGAGCAGTACTTC.

The chain has TRBV3-1 (or the pseudogene TRBV3-2) and TRBJ2-5; 10 bases are a match to TRBD2. The ends lost 3 bases at V and 4 bases at J; junction bases unmatched: 8. Germline loops: CDR1 LGHDT, CDR2 YNNKEL (reference sequence). This CDR3 is built from 16 residues. The CDR3 sequence is CASSQGLASSRETQYF. CDR3 in DNA: TGTGCCAGCAGCCAGGGACTAGCGAGCTCTCGAGAGACCCAGTACTTC.

The genes are TRBV7-2 and TRBJ1-6; D possibly corresponds to TRBD1 (5 bases). V shed 2 bases and J shed 4 bases, with 12 bases lying between them. The germline CDR1 and CDR2 sequences are SGHTA and FQGNSA. The CDR3 totals 16 residues. CDR3 in DNA: TGTGCCAGCAGCTTACCCCGACAGCATTATAATTCACCCCTCCACTTT. Translating it yields CASSLPRQHYNSPLHF.

The chain uses TRBV7-3 and TRBJ2-5; unclear D gene. Germline V gives CDR1 SGHTA, CDR2 FQGTGA. The CDR3 totals 14 residues. V shed 0 bases and J shed 2 bases, with 7 bases lying between them. The CDR3 loop is CASSLTSGQETQYF. DNA for the CDR3: TGTGCCAGCAGCTTAACATCGGGTCAAGAGACCCAGTACTTC.

The rearrangement uses TRBV6-5 and TRBJ1-2; unclear D gene. Germline V gene sequence: CDR1 MNHEY, CDR2 SVGAGI. The CDR3 loop spans 12 amino acids. V shed 6 bases and J shed 3 bases, with 8 bases lying between them. The CDR3 DNA is TGTGCCAGCAGAACTGGAGACTATGGCTACACCTTC. Translation gives CASRTGDYGYTF.

On this clone: The junction departs from germline at one end; a sequencing error may be responsible. The V and J genes are TRBV6-5 and TRBJ2-1; 10 bases agree with TRBD2. Germline loops: CDR1 MNHEY, CDR2 SVGAGI. This CDR3 comprises 13 residues. The CDR3 is CASSYALAGGQLF. The CDR3, as DNA: TGTGCCAGCAGTTACGCCTTAGCGGGGGGCCAGCTCTTC.

This clone was seen a handful of times. The chain is built from TRBV2 and TRBJ2-7; 7 bases align to TRBD1. V shed 2 bases and J 2 bases; nucleotides not matched to a gene: 6. This CDR3 has 15 amino acids. Germline CDR1 reads SNHLY; CDR2 reads FYNNEI. This CDR3 is CASSEWQGDTYEQYF. The CDR3 DNA follows: TGTGCCAGCAGTGAATGGCAGGGGGACACCTACGAGCAGTACTTC.

The chain has TRBV15 and TRBJ2-7, with D possibly matching TRBD2 (6 bases). Deletions cut 5 bases from V and 0 bases from J, with 11 bases between. The CDR3 extends over 14 amino acids. From germline, CDR1 is LNHNV and CDR2 YYDKDF (reference sequence). In DNA form, the CDR3 reads TGTGCCACCAGCCTGAGCGGGTTCTCCTACGAGCAGTACTTC. This encodes CATSLSGFSYEQYF.